One sample yielded the 18 T cell receptor beta chains listed below, sequenced in a study of regulatory and conventional T cells in RAG deficiency (dated by TCRdb to 2015 to 2018). The library relied on the immunoSEQ multiplex PCR assay. Imported from immuneACCESS, the table was reduced by TCRdb to in-frame sequences with V and J called. These copies leave out some clones; in studies compared against another copy, an unresolved V gene accounts for under half, and the cause of the remainder is not known. A total of some 20,000 clones appear in this sample, over 80% of them only once. The top ten clones comprise roughly 1.4% of the sample. Regulatory T cells were purified from blood as CD4+CD25-high CD127-low cells before genomic DNA extraction. These data were also reused for a study on regulatory T cells. The second investigation adds: For the multiplex PCR, 52 forward TRBV primers and 13 reverse TRBJ primers were used, and amplification bias was corrected with both assay-based and computational methods.

Source material: Tregs sorted from blood. The source of these receptors is a human donor in good health.

For this clone: A junction boundary mismatches the germline segment, possibly from a read error. This chain links TRBV4-1 with TRBJ1-1, with 9 bases lining up with TRBD1. The CDR3 is made up of 13 amino acids. Germline assignment: CDR1 MGHRA and CDR2 YSYEKL. The CDR3 spells CASSQERGTGAFF. DNA of the CDR3: TGTGCCAGCAGCCAAGAAAGGGGGACAGGGGCTTTCTTT.

This clone occurred once. The rearrangement joins TRBV5-6 to TRBJ1-5; 8 bases line up with TRBD1. The V and J ends lost 4 bases and 1 base, in that order; junction bases with no gene match: 4. Germline CDR1 reads SGHDT; CDR2 reads YYEEEE. The CDR3 totals 15 residues. The CDR3 nucleotides are TGTGCCAGCAGCCGGGACAGGTCGAGCAATCAGCCCCAGCATTTT. Protein: CASSRDRSSNQPQHF.

The rearrangement links TRBV14 to TRBJ2-5; D remains ambiguous. CDR1 SGHDN and CDR2 FVKESK come from the germline V gene. The V gene lost 0 bases and the J gene lost 5 bases, with 22 bases spanning the gap. The CDR3 loop spans 18 amino acids. CDR3 region: CASSQDKYGRLVRETQYF. CDR3 nucleotide sequence: TGTGCCAGCAGCCAAGACAAATATGGCCGGCTCGTTCGGGAGACCCAGTACTTC.

The chain uses TRBV9 and TRBJ2-6; TRBD2 might be the D (6 bases). The V and J ends lost 0 bases and 0 bases respectively, with 16 bases between them. This CDR3 spans 19 amino acids. Looked up from germline, CDR1 is SGDLS and CDR2 is YYNGEE. CDR3 bases: TGTGCCAGCAGCGTAGACGCAGGGACTCCATACTCTGGGGCCAACGTCCTGACTTTC. Its protein is CASSVDAGTPYSGANVLTF. Looking up the rest from reference TRBV9 and TRBJ2-6 gives the full variable domain: DSGVTQTPKHLITATGQRVTLRCSPRSGDLSVYWYQQSLDQGLQFLIQYYNGEERAKGNILERFSAQQFPDLHSELNLSSLELGDSALYFCASSVDAGTPYSGANVLTFGAGSRLTVL.

The V gene is TRBV6-5, the J gene TRBJ1-5, with D tentatively TRBD1 (6 bases). The germline V and J ends were trimmed by 8 bases and 6 bases, with 11 bases remaining between them. Germline loops: CDR1 MNHEY, CDR2 SVGAGI. The CDR3 consists of 12 residues. Written as DNA, the CDR3 is TGTGCCAGCGGGGGGCAAGGTCAGCCCCAGCATTTT. It specifies CASGGQGQPQHF.

This clone has only a few counts. J is TRBJ1-2 and V is TRBV7-3; possibly TRBD1 for D (5 bases). The V end lost 2 bases, the J end lost 0 bases, and 10 bases lay between the germline ends. This CDR3 has 15 residues. Germline assignment: CDR1 SGHTA and CDR2 FQGTGA. The CDR3 DNA reads as TGTGCCAGCAGCTTACAGCAGGGACCTAACTATGGCTACACCTTC. Encoded protein: CASSLQQGPNYGYTF.

V and J are TRBV5-1 and TRBJ2-5, with D possibly called TRBD1 or TRBD2 (5 bases each). The CDR3 is made up of 14 amino acids. Germline-derived CDR1 and CDR2 are SGHRS and YFSETQ. V lost 1 base and J lost 1, with 8 bases in between. The CDR3 DNA reads as TGCGCCAGCAGCTTGCGGGACCCCCAAGAGACCCAGTACTTC. It specifies CASSLRDPQETQYF.

This chain links TRBV5-1 with TRBJ2-5, with TRBD2 matching 11 bases. Germline V lookup: CDR1 SGHRS, CDR2 YFSETQ. There are 14 residues in the CDR3. Trimming cost V 2 bases and J 5 bases; bases outside gene matches: 2. The CDR3 nucleotides read TGCGCCAGCAGCTTCCGACTAGCGGGGGAGACCCAGTACTTC. Translation gives CASSFRLAGETQYF.

The V gene is TRBV5-4, the J gene TRBJ2-6, with TRBD2 matching 7 bases. V lost 4 bases and J lost 4; bases outside the gene matches: 8. The CDR3 is 16 amino acids. Germline CDR1 and CDR2: SGHNT and YYREEE (reference sequence). The CDR3 DNA is TGTGCCAGCAGCGGGGGAGGGATCTCCGGGGCCAACGTCCTGACTTTC. Translated: CASSGGGISGANVLTF.

CDR3 nucleotide sequence: TGTGCCAGCAGCTTAAATACGGGGTCCGGGGGGCAGTTCTTC. It is translated as CASSLNTGSGGQFF. This rearrangement joins TRBV11-3 to TRBJ2-1, with a weak D call TRBD2 (6 bases). V shed 2 bases and J shed 12 bases, with 17 bases lying between them. The CDR3 has 14 amino acids. Germline CDR1 is SGHNT and CDR2 is YENEEA.

The chain is built from TRBV30 and TRBJ1-1; a possible D gene is TRBD1 (6 bases). Between the trimmed V and J ends, which lost 5 bases and 1 base, there was a span of 17 bases. The CDR3 runs 15 residues. Germline loops: CDR1 GTSNPN, CDR2 SVGIG (reference sequence). CDR3 sequence reads: CAWGGQPPRNTEAFF. As DNA, the CDR3 is TGTGCCTGGGGTGGACAGCCTCCAAGGAACACTGAAGCTTTCTTT.

CDR3: CAWSGQLYEQYF. The CDR3 DNA follows: TGTGCCTGGAGTGGTCAGCTCTACGAGCAGTACTTC. The chain recombines TRBV30 with TRBJ2-7; D uncertain. The V and J ends lost 1 base and 3 bases respectively, with 7 bases between them. The CDR3 is 12 amino acids. Germline-derived CDR1 and CDR2 are GTSNPN and SVGIG (reference sequence).

The rearrangement uses TRBV5-1 and TRBJ1-4, with D perhaps TRBD1 (6 bases). The germline V gene has CDR1 SGHRS and CDR2 YFSETQ. The CDR3 sequence is 16 residues long. Trimming shortened V by 4 bases and J by 0 bases, and 13 bases separated the two germline ends. The CDR3 nucleotides read TGCGCCAGCAGCGGGGGGGGCGGTGCAACTAATGAAAAACTGTTTTTT. It codes for CASSGGGGATNEKLFF.

The V gene is TRBV5-1, the J gene TRBJ1-6, with D possibly TRBD1 on 6 matching bases. The V end was cut by 0 bases, the J end by 7 bases, with 11 bases between. The CDR3 has 15 amino acids. From germline, CDR1 is SGHRS and CDR2 YFSETQ. DNA of the CDR3: TGCGCCAGCAGCTTGGAGGGGGGGGTGAATTCACCCCTCCACTTT. Amino acid sequence: CASSLEGGVNSPLHF.

The rearrangement joins TRBV6-1 to TRBJ2-3; the match to TRBD1 covers 10 bases. Trimming took 5 bases from V and 7 from J; bases not matched to a gene: 6. Germline-derived CDR1 and CDR2 are MNHNS and SASEGT. This CDR3 is 14 amino acids long. This CDR3 reads CASSKTGGGNTQYF. CDR3 DNA sequence: TGTGCCAGCAGTAAGACAGGGGGCGGGAATACGCAGTATTTT.

This clone occurred a few times. This chain links TRBV7-4 with TRBJ2-6; D gene ambiguous. Looked up from germline, CDR1 is SGHVT and CDR2 is SQSDAQ. CDR3 length: 15 amino acids. Trimming took 5 bases from V and 18 from J, leaving 26 bases between them. The CDR3 is CASSRSTSAHKVGTF. Written as DNA, the CDR3 is TGTGCCAGCAGCCGTTCGACTTCAGCTCACAAAGTCGGGACTTTC.

The gene calls are TRBV15 and TRBJ2-1; D not certain. In germline, CDR1 is LNHNV, CDR2 YYDKDF (reference sequence). V was cut by 3 bases and J by 7 bases, with 10 bases left in between. This CDR3 contains 13 residues. CDR3 DNA sequence: TGTGCCACCAGCAGTGAGGAAGCTAATGAGCAGTTCTTC. It codes for CATSSEEANEQFF.

The genes are TRBV30 and TRBJ2-7; 8 nucleotides line up with TRBD2. CDR1 and CDR2 (germline): GTSNPN, SVGIG (reference sequence). The CDR3 has 12 residues. V dropped 6 bases and J dropped 7; count of bases not matched to a gene: 8. The chain's CDR3 is CACGAGAVEQYF. The DNA for the CDR3 is TGTGCCTGTGGAGCGGGGGCTGTGGAGCAGTACTTC.